The clone carrying this TCR beta chain has only a few counts. The CDR3 has 13 amino acids. V lost 3 bases and J lost 0, with 3 bases in between. Germline V gene lookup returns CDR1 SGHTA and CDR2 FQGNSA. The entry originates in a study of T cell responses to AZD1222 COVID-19 vaccine. Some clones are missing from TCRdb's copy, which holds only in-frame ones; the method was immunoSEQ multiplex PCR. This table has about 86,000 clones, roughly 90% appearing once. This chain links TRBV7-2 with TRBJ1-3, with D unresolved. This specimen consisted of peripheral blood, obtained on day 0 of AZD1222 vaccination. The origin of this receptor is an adult in good health. Here the CDR3 reads CASSLASGNTIYF. CDR3 nucleotides: TGTGCCAGCAGCTTGGCCTCTGGAAACACCATATATTTT. The entire variable domain, with the rest obtained from reference TRBV7-2 and TRBJ1-3, is as follows: GAGVSQSPSNKVTEKGKDVELRCDPISGHTALYWYRQSLGQGLEFLIYFQGNSAPDKSGLPSDRFSAERTGGSVSTLTIQRTQQEDSAVYLCASSLASGNTIYFGEGSWLTVV.